The clone carrying this TCR beta chain was found many times. The antigen remains unidentified. This sample stems from a study of CD8 T cells in ankylosing spondylitis. Study-level findings and limits: The authors reported significant enrichment of disease-linked clones in matched ankylosing spondylitis synovial fluid. Earlier authors reported some of these motif variants in reactive arthritis synovial fluid and blood. Disease-linked clones bore a CD8+ phenotype, appearing relatively rarely in peripheral blood.

The CDR3 length is 14 residues. Germline CDR1 reads MNHNS; CDR2 reads SASEGT. J was trimmed by 2 bases and V by 5 bases; bases with no gene match: 2. Each CDR3 protein gets one entry after TCRdb re-called the 5' RACE reads with MiXCR. The sample includes around 150,000 distinct CDR3 sequences, more than 9% of them seen just once. The sample was blood, either unsorted or a sorted T cell fraction (not recorded which). This sequence originates from a male donor with ankylosing spondylitis or in good health (not recorded which). The J gene is TRBJ1-3, the V gene TRBV6-1; 8 positions agree with TRBD1. The CDR3 region is CASSKTGAGNTIYF. CDR3 nucleotides: TGTGCCAGCAGTAAGACAGGGGCTGGAAACACCATATATTTT.